This T cell receptor (beta chain) appears in the sequencing data of a study of T cells in Graves' hyperthyroidism and ophthalmopathy. The study, taken as a whole, reports: A model built on 13 V-J features separated ophthalmopathy from stable hyperthyroidism.

Remarks on this clonotype: The antigen remains unidentified.

The source material, RNA transcripts, was used to amplify TCR beta CDR3 regions. With the HTBI primer set, the TCR CDR3 went through a first round of RT-PCR. A single record per CDR3 protein comes from TCRdb applying MiXCR to the multiplex PCR reads. In the table there are hundreds of thousands of distinct CDR3 sequences, over 12% of which are singletons. The sequenced sample consisted of blood. The TCR originated in a woman aged 55-70 years with Graves' ophthalmopathy.

The CDR3 spells CASSLEVDTDTQYF. As DNA, the CDR3 is TGCGCCAGCAGCTTGGAGGTAGACACAGATACGCAGTATTTT. The chain is built from TRBV5-1 and TRBJ2-3; no clear D gene. The germline gives CDR1 SGHRS, CDR2 YFSETQ. This CDR3 has 14 amino acids. Trimming removed 0 bases from V and 2 bases from J, with 7 bases in between.